Sequencing of this TCR beta chain was carried out in a study of identical twins. V lost 3 bases and J 4 bases, leaving 10 bases between the germline ends. The CDR3 runs 14 residues. The sample holds many counts of this clonotype. From the 5' RACE reads, TCRdb called clonotypes with MiXCR, one entry per CDR3 protein. The repertoire holds 200,000 to 250,000 distinct CDR3 sequences, 6.5% seen once, with roughly 14% in the top ten. The sample was also reused in another study, on T cells expressing NK-cell markers. Per that study: With an anti-gamma-delta TCR antibody, sorting in several experiments was kept to alpha-beta TCR T cells. These same clonotypes (in several donors) also led the CD3+CD56-NKG2C+ fraction.

Sequencing was done on a sample of CD8+ T cells sorted from blood. This clonotype was obtained from a woman aged 18-29 years in good health. The V call is TRBV12-3 or TRBV12-4, the J call TRBJ1-3; D gene unclear. The CDR3 region has the DNA TGTGCCAGCAGTTTCATCGGGGTCGGAAACACCATATATTTT. It specifies CASSFIGVGNTIYF.